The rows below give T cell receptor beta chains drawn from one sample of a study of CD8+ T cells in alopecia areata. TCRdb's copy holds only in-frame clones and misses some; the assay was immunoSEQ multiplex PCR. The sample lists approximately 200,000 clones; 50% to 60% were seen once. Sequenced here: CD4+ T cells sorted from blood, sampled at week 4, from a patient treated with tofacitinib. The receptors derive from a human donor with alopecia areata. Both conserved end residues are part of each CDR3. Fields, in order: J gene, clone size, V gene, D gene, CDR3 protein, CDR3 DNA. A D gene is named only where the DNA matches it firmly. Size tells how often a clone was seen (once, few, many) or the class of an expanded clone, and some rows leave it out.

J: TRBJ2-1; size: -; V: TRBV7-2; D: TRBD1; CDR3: CASSSKQGYNEQFF; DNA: TGTGCCAGCAGCTCTAAACAGGGGTACAATGAGCAGTTCTTC
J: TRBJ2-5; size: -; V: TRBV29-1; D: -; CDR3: CSVEWGAETQYF; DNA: TGCAGCGTTGAATGGGGTGCAGAGACCCAGTACTTC
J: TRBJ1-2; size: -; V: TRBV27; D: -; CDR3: CASSSWLSNYGYTF; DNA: TGTGCCAGCAGTTCCTGGCTATCGAACTATGGCTACACCTTC
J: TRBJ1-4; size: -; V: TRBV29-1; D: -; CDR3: CSVQEGATNEKLFF; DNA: TGCAGCGTTCAAGAAGGGGCGACTAATGAAAAACTGTTTTTT
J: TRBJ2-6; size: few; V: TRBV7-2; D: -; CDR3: CASSLTTGPGANVLTF; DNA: TGTGCCAGCAGCTTGACTACCGGCCCTGGGGCCAACGTCCTGACTTTC
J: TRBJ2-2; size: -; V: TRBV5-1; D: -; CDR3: CASSSGRGVTGELFF; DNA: TGCGCCAGCAGCTCCGGGCGAGGGGTCACCGGGGAGCTGTTTTTT
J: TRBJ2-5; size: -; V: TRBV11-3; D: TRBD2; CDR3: CASSPSGGSTETQYF; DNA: TGTGCCAGCAGCCCTAGCGGGGGATCGACGGAGACCCAGTACTTC
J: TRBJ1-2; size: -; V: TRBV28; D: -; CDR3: CASNVRGYGYTF; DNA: TGTGCCAGCAACGTGAGAGGCTACGGCTACACCTTC
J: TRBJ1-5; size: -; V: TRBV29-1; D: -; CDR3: CSPTGRVQPQHF; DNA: TGCAGCCCTACAGGGAGGGTTCAGCCCCAGCATTTT
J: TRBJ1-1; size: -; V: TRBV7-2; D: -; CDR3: CASSYSGDYGDTEAFF; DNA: TGTGCCAGCAGCTATTCAGGGGACTACGGGGACACTGAAGCTTTCTTT
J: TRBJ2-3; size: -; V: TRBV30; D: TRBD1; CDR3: CAWSVDRGRDTQYF; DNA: TGTGCCTGGAGTGTAGACAGGGGTAGAGATACGCAGTATTTT
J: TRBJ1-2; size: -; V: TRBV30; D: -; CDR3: CAWSVHLTGYGYTF; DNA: TGTGCCTGGAGTGTCCATCTGACAGGCTATGGCTACACCTTC
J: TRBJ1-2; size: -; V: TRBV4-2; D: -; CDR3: CASRKQGSDYGYTF; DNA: TGTGCCAGCAGGAAACAGGGATCTGACTATGGCTACACCTTC
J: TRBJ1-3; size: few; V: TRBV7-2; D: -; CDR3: CASSLAKNTIYF; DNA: TGTGCCAGCAGCTTAGCTAAAAACACCATATATTTT
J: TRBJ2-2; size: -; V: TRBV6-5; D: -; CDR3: CASSRVSGELFF; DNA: TGTGCCAGCAGTAGGGTGTCCGGGGAGCTGTTTTTT
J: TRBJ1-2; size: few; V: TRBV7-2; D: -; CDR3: CASSRLGQDYGYTF; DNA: TGTGCCAGCAGCCGGCTGGGACAAGACTATGGCTACACCTTC
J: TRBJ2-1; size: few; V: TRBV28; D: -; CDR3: CASSTPAGGLYNEQFF; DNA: TGTGCCAGCAGTACCCCAGCCGGGGGGCTCTATAATGAGCAGTTCTTC
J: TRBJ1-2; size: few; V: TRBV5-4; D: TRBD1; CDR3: CASTYSRGQGGYTF; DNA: TGTGCCAGCACCTATTCCAGGGGGCAGGGAGGCTACACCTTC
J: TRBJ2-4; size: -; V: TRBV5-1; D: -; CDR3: CASSLERVAKNIQYF; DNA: TGCGCCAGCAGCTTGGAGCGGGTAGCCAAAAACATTCAGTACTTC
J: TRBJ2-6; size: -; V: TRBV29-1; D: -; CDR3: CSAGAGANVLTF; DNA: TGCAGCGCCGGGGCTGGGGCCAACGTCCTGACTTTC
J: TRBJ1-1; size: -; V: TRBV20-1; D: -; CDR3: CSALWTEAFF; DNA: TGCAGTGCCTTATGGACTGAAGCTTTCTTT
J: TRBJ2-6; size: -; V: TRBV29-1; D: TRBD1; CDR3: CSVAAYRGPGANVLTF; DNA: TGCAGCGTTGCCGCCTACAGGGGCCCTGGGGCCAACGTCCTGACTTTC
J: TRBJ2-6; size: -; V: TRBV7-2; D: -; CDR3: CASSSDSSGANVLTF; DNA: TGTGCCAGCAGCTCCGACAGCTCTGGGGCCAACGTCCTGACTTTC
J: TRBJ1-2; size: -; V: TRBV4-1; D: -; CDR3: CASSQDGAGDHYTF; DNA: TGCGCCAGCAGCCAAGACGGGGCAGGTGATCACTACACCTTC
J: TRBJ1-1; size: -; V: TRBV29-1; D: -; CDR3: CSVDFGGAGETEAFF; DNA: TGCAGCGTTGACTTTGGGGGGGCTGGAGAAACTGAAGCTTTCTTT
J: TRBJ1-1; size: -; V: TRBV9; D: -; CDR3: CASSVGVVNTEAFF; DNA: TGTGCCAGCAGCGTAGGGGTAGTTAACACTGAAGCTTTCTTT
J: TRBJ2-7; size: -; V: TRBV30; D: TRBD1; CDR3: CAWSTLTGGEQYF; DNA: TGTGCCTGGAGTACCCTGACAGGGGGAGAGCAGTACTTC
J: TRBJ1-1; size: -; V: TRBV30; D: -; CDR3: CAWNLGARAAFF; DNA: TGTGCCTGGAATTTGGGGGCCCGTGCTGCTTTCTTT